This T cell receptor (beta chain) was retrieved from a study of T cells in Graves' hyperthyroidism and ophthalmopathy. On the study more broadly: Any treatment followed the collection of peripheral blood at initial diagnosis.

Using RNA transcripts as the source, TCR beta CDR3 regions were amplified. Initially, a first-round RT-PCR of the TCR CDR3 employed the HTBI primer set. TCRdb reanalysed the multiplex PCR reads using MiXCR and keeps one entry per CDR3 protein. The profile shows approximately 360,000 distinct CDR3 sequences, 15% to 17% of them singletons. This clonotype was counted at least ten times. The CDR3 is 19 residues long. Germline V gives CDR1 DFQATT, CDR2 SNEGSKA (reference sequence). V lost 0 bases and J lost 4; bases outside the gene matches: 11. Lactation, pregnancy, other autoimmune disease or uncontrolled infection excluded patients.

The clonotype comes from a woman younger than 30 with Graves' hyperthyroidism that later progressed to Graves' ophthalmopathy. The specimen was blood. The chain recombines TRBV20-1 with TRBJ2-1; 14 bases are shared with TRBD2. The CDR3 nucleotides are TGCAGTGCTAGAGATTTCAAGACTAGCGGGAGGGAATCTTACAATGAGCAGTTCTTC. Protein: CSARDFKTSGRESYNEQFF.